The rows below give T cell receptor beta chains drawn from one sample of a study of T cell repertoires in cytomegalovirus infection. TCRdb independently ran MiXCR on the reads; one entry per CDR3 protein. The sample shows over 100,000 distinct CDR3 sequences, about 28% of them seen only once. These receptors have no identified antigens. Sequencing was performed on CD8+ T cells from cultured PBMCs, taken from culture after CMV antigen stimulation. Every receptor here comes from a human donor in good health (CMV status not recorded). Some clones in this sample may be carry-over from other donors' samples. CDR3s include the opening cysteine and the closing phenylalanine or tryptophan. D genes are given only for firm matches. Expanded clones are given a class, and other clones once, few, many or no size at all.

V gene,J gene,D gene,clone size,CDR3 DNA,CDR3 protein
TRBV7-8,TRBJ1-5,NA,many,TGTGCCAGCAGCTTAGCCGGACAGATCAGTCAGCCCCAGCATTTT,CASSLAGQISQPQHF
TRBV2,TRBJ2-5,TRBD2,NA,TGTGCCAGCAGTCCAGCGGGGGTTTCCCAAGAGACCCAGTACTTC,CASSPAGVSQETQYF
TRBV20-1,TRBJ1-3,TRBD1,NA,TGCAGTGCTAAGGGGACAGCCTCTGGAAACACCATATATTTT,CSAKGTASGNTIYF
TRBV27,TRBJ2-4,NA,NA,TGTGCCAGCAGTCATCCCAAAAACATTCAGTACTTC,CASSHPKNIQYF
TRBV24-1,TRBJ1-1,TRBD1,NA,TGTGCCACCATTTTCGGGACAGGGGGCACTGAAGCTTTCTTT,CATIFGTGGTEAFF
TRBV7-8,TRBJ2-5,NA,many,TGTGCCAGCAGCTTAGGAGCGGTATTCGGAACCCAGTACTTC,CASSLGAVFGTQYF
TRBV7-8,TRBJ2-3,NA,many,TGTGCCAGCACCAACCCCAGCACAGATACGCAGTATTTT,CASTNPSTDTQYF
TRBV9,TRBJ2-2,NA,NA,TGTGCCAGCAGCGTGGGGACCGGGGAGCTGTTTTTT,CASSVGTGELFF
TRBV27,TRBJ2-2,TRBD2,few,TGTGCCAGCAGTAGACTAGCGGGGGGGCGCATCGGGGAGCTGTTTTTT,CASSRLAGGRIGELFF
TRBV2,TRBJ1-2,TRBD1,NA,TGTGCCAGCAGTGATCGGGGGACAGGGGAGTTTGGCTACACCTTC,CASSDRGTGEFGYTF
TRBV6-8,TRBJ1-2,NA,many,TGTGCCAGCAGTTGGACGGCAAACTATGGCTACACCTTC,CASSWTANYGYTF
TRBV7-8,TRBJ2-2,NA,NA,TGTGCCAGCAGCTTAGCCTGGCAGGCTACGAACACCGGGGAGCTGTTTTTT,CASSLAWQATNTGELFF
TRBV5-4,TRBJ2-2,NA,many,TGTGCCAGCAGCGGGATAGGGGGGGGGGCAGGCACGAACACCGGGGAGCTGTTTTTT,CASSGIGGGAGTNTGELFF
TRBV4-1,TRBJ2-2,NA,few,TGCGCCAGCAGCCTGAGCGCACAGGCGGCCGGGGAGCTGTTTTTT,CASSLSAQAAGELFF
TRBV5-4,TRBJ2-7,NA,NA,TGTGCCAGCAGCTCGCAGGGGTCCTCCTACGAGCAGTACTTC,CASSSQGSSYEQYF
TRBV7-9,TRBJ2-1,NA,NA,TGTGCCAGCAGCCGACCTTCGACTAGGGGGGATGAGCAGTTCTTC,CASSRPSTRGDEQFF
TRBV24-1,TRBJ2-3,NA,once,TGTGCCACCAGTCTAGACAGGTTTGCTAGCACAGATACGCAGTATTTT,CATSLDRFASTDTQYF
TRBV2,TRBJ1-4,NA,few,TGTGCCAGCAGTGAGACCGCAGGGATAGCCGAAAAACTGTTTTTT,CASSETAGIAEKLFF
TRBV10-3,TRBJ1-2,TRBD1,NA,TGTGCCATCAGTGTCCCAGGACAGGGCAGGGGCTACACCTTC,CAISVPGQGRGYTF
TRBV28,TRBJ2-7,NA,NA,TGTGCCAGCAGTTTTATCGCCCGAGACTACGAGCAGTACTTC,CASSFIARDYEQYF
TRBV5-4,TRBJ1-2,TRBD1,NA,TGTGCCAGCAGCTTGGATGGGACAGGCCTCTATGGCTACACCTTC,CASSLDGTGLYGYTF
TRBV20-1,TRBJ2-5,TRBD2,many,TGCAGTGCTAGAGTCAGGACTAGCTGGGAGACCCAGTACTTC,CSARVRTSWETQYF
TRBV19,TRBJ2-7,NA,NA,TGTGCCAGTAGTCCGGACCTCTACGAGCAGTACTTC,CASSPDLYEQYF
TRBV20-1,TRBJ1-2,NA,many,TGCAGTGCTAGAGTAAACACGGACTATGGCTACACCTTC,CSARVNTDYGYTF
TRBV5-4,TRBJ2-1,NA,NA,TGTGCCAGCAGCGGGGTATTAGCGGACAATGAGCAGTTCTTC,CASSGVLADNEQFF
TRBV7-8,TRBJ2-5,TRBD1,NA,TGTGCCAGCAGCCTCGGGACAGGGTTTCGAGAGACCCAGTACTTC,CASSLGTGFRETQYF
TRBV11-3,TRBJ2-2,NA,NA,TGTGCCAGCAGCTTAGAGGCCGCGACAGGATTGGCCGGGGAGCTGTTTTTT,CASSLEAATGLAGELFF
TRBV20-1,TRBJ1-6,NA,NA,TGCAGTGCACCGGACAGCCTTAGCTCCTATAATTCACCCCTCCACTTT,CSAPDSLSSYNSPLHF
TRBV29-1,TRBJ1-1,NA,NA,TGCAGCGTTGAGAGCCGGACGTCGACTGAAGCTTTCTTT,CSVESRTSTEAFF
TRBV12-3/TRBV12-4,TRBJ1-2,NA,NA,TGTGCCAGCAGTTTAAGTATGAGGGGTTCTACCTATGGCTACACCTTC,CASSLSMRGSTYGYTF
TRBV4-1,TRBJ2-3,NA,NA,TGCGCCAGCAGCCAAGGGGGGGGGCTGGCAGATACGCAGTATTTT,CASSQGGGLADTQYF
TRBV4-1,TRBJ2-1,TRBD2,few,TGCGCCAGCAGCCAAGTTTTAGCGGGGTACAATGAGCAGTTCTTC,CASSQVLAGYNEQFF
TRBV7-9,TRBJ2-1,TRBD2,few,TGTGCCAGCAGCTTAGTGACTAGCGGGGTGAATGAGCAGTTCTTC,CASSLVTSGVNEQFF
TRBV27,TRBJ1-4,TRBD1,NA,TGTGCCAGCAGTGGACAGGGATCCGATAATGAAAAACTGTTTTTT,CASSGQGSDNEKLFF
TRBV29-1,TRBJ1-2,NA,NA,TGCAGCGTTGAAGATCGGGACTATGGCTACACCTTC,CSVEDRDYGYTF
TRBV7-2,TRBJ2-1,TRBD1,NA,TGTGCCAGCAGCCAAGAACCCACCGGGACAGGGGGCCACAATGAGCAGTTCTTC,CASSQEPTGTGGHNEQFF
TRBV11-2,TRBJ2-1,TRBD2,NA,TGTGCCAGCAGCCTAGGGACTAGCGGCCCGTGGTTCTTC,CASSLGTSGPWFF
TRBV19,TRBJ2-2,TRBD2,NA,TGTGCCAGTATTCCTAGCGGGGGGGCTACCGGGGAGCTGTTTTTT,CASIPSGGATGELFF
TRBV4-1,TRBJ1-2,NA,NA,TGCGCCAGCAGCCAGGGACACTTTTCCTATGGCTACACCTTC,CASSQGHFSYGYTF
TRBV20-1,TRBJ2-1,NA,NA,TGCAGTGCTAGAGATTTCCGTCGCGGTGAGCAGTTCTTC,CSARDFRRGEQFF
TRBV6-1,TRBJ1-1,NA,many,TGTGCCAGCAGTGACTCCCCACAGGGTACTGAAGCTTTCTTT,CASSDSPQGTEAFF
TRBV12-3/TRBV12-4,TRBJ1-1,NA,few,TGTGCCACCAGATTTGGGGGCGTTAGGTTT,CATRFGGVRF
TRBV10-2,TRBJ2-7,NA,NA,TGCGCCAGCAGTTACGTGAACAGCTTCACCTACGAGCAGTACTTC,CASSYVNSFTYEQYF
TRBV6-6,TRBJ2-3,TRBD1,NA,TGTGCCAGCAGCCACAGGGGCCCAGATACGCAGTATTTT,CASSHRGPDTQYF
TRBV10-2,TRBJ1-5,NA,NA,TGCGCCAGCAGTCCCAGCGACAGGAATCAGCCCCAGCATTTT,CASSPSDRNQPQHF
TRBV6-5,TRBJ1-6,TRBD1,NA,TGTGCCAGCAGAGTAGGGGGCTTCTATTCACCCCTCCACTTT,CASRVGGFYSPLHF
TRBV12-3/TRBV12-4,TRBJ2-1,TRBD1,NA,TGTGCCAGCAGTTTAGGGCAGGGGGCAAATGAGCAGTTCTTC,CASSLGQGANEQFF
TRBV7-9,TRBJ2-1,TRBD1,NA,TGTGTCAGCAGCTTAGGGACAGGGGAGGCCTACAATGAGCAGTTCTTC,CVSSLGTGEAYNEQFF
TRBV9,TRBJ2-1,NA,once,TGTGCCAGCAGCGCCTGGGGGGCGTCCTACAATGAGCAGTTCTTC,CASSAWGASYNEQFF
TRBV6-5,TRBJ2-7,NA,NA,TGTGCCAGCAGTTACGTGGGGTCCTCCGAGCAGTACTTC,CASSYVGSSEQYF
TRBV27,TRBJ2-1,NA,few,TGTGCCAGCAGTTTAGCCCAGGTCAATGAGCAGTTCTTC,CASSLAQVNEQFF
TRBV7-9,TRBJ2-1,NA,few,TGTGCCAGCAGCTTAGTTGGGGGTGGAGGGAATGAGCAGTTCTTC,CASSLVGGGGNEQFF
TRBV20-1,TRBJ1-5,NA,NA,TGCAGTGCTACTGCTGAGAGGCGGGAACGCAATCAGCCCCAGCATTTT,CSATAERRERNQPQHF
TRBV28,TRBJ1-4,NA,NA,TGTGCCAGCAGTTTAGGAAGGGCCGAGGATAATGAAAAACTGTTTTTT,CASSLGRAEDNEKLFF
TRBV27,TRBJ2-7,TRBD1,many,TGTGCCAGCAGTTTTAAGGGGGCCAGCTCCTACGAGCAGTACTTC,CASSFKGASSYEQYF
TRBV7-2,TRBJ2-5,NA,many,TGTGCCAGCAGCGAAGACTTGATCCAAGAGACCCAGTACTTC,CASSEDLIQETQYF
TRBV20-1,TRBJ2-7,TRBD2,NA,TGCAGTGCCCGAGCGGGGGCGGACTACGAGCAGTACTTC,CSARAGADYEQYF
TRBV11-2,TRBJ1-2,NA,NA,TGTGCCAGCAGCATAATACAGGGTTTGGTCAACTATGGCTACACCTTC,CASSIIQGLVNYGYTF
TRBV9,TRBJ1-2,TRBD1,many,TGTGCCAGCAGCGGCGGGACAGGGTCCGCCTATGGCTACACCTTC,CASSGGTGSAYGYTF